These 20 T cell receptor beta chains share one sample of origin, sequenced in a study of lymphopenia after photon versus proton radiotherapy. Clones were sequenced by immunoSEQ multiplex PCR, and TCRdb holds only the in-frame ones, with some missing. In the table there are roughly 25,000 clones, around nine tenths of which are singletons. Sequences were derived from peripheral blood, sampled from a patient treated with photon-based radiotherapy. The receptors here all came from a woman aged 45-65 years with cholangiocarcinoma.

The CDR3 DNA follows: TGTGCCAGCAGTTGGTTCGAGGGTGGAACTGAAGCTTTCTTT. It yields the protein CASSWFEGGTEAFF. V is TRBV5-6 and J is TRBJ1-1; D is uncertain. Per germline, CDR1 SGHDT and CDR2 YYEEEE. V was clipped by 5 bases and J by 5 bases, with 16 bases between them. This CDR3 comprises 14 residues.

The chain links TRBV7-9 to TRBJ1-4; D remains ambiguous. Trimming pared 5 bases from V and 6 bases from J, leaving 13 bases between. The CDR3 covers 14 residues. CDR1 is SEHNR, CDR2 FQNEAQ, per germline (reference sequence). The CDR3 loop reads CASSRRVDDEKLFF. CDR3 bases: TGTGCCAGCAGCCGACGAGTAGATGATGAAAAACTGTTTTTT.

V and J are TRBV2 and TRBJ1-6; a possible D gene is TRBD1 (5 bases). This CDR3 comprises 14 residues. Germline loops: CDR1 SNHLY, CDR2 FYNNEI. Trimming shortened V by 5 bases and J by 4 bases, and 9 bases separated the two germline ends. The CDR3, as DNA: TGTGCCAGCAGTACGACAGAATATAATTCACCCCTCCACTTT. As protein: CASSTTEYNSPLHF.

The chain employs TRBV15 and TRBJ1-4, with unresolved D. The V end was cut by 0 bases, the J end by 4 bases, with 9 bases between. The CDR3 is 15 amino acids. Germline V gene sequence: CDR1 LNHNV, CDR2 YYDKDF (reference sequence). The CDR3 sequence: CATSREAAGNEKLFF. The CDR3 region has the DNA TGTGCCACCAGCAGAGAGGCAGCTGGTAATGAAAAACTGTTTTTT.

The chain uses TRBV6-1 and TRBJ2-1; 8 nucleotides match TRBD2. The germline V gene encodes CDR1 MNHNS and CDR2 SASEGT. V dropped 1 base and J dropped 0; count of bases not matched to a gene: 8. CDR3 size: 18 residues. CDR3 nucleotides: TGTGCCAGCAGTGAAGACGGCGGGGGGCTGAGCTCCTACAATGAGCAGTTCTTC. This translates into CASSEDGGGLSSYNEQFF.

This chain connects TRBV15 to TRBJ1-2; tentative D call: TRBD1 (6 bases). In germline, CDR1 is LNHNV, CDR2 YYDKDF (reference sequence). V was pared by 5 bases and J by 2 bases, with 18 bases between. The length of the CDR3 is 16 residues. The CDR3 reads CATSPYRVVGNYGYTF. CDR3 DNA: TGTGCCACCAGCCCATACAGGGTCGTAGGGAACTATGGCTACACCTTC. The full variable domain, with the rest looked up from reference TRBV15 and TRBJ1-2, is DAMVIQNPRYQVTQFGKPVTLSCSQTLNHNVMYWYQQKSSQAPKLLFHYYDKDFNNEADTPDNFQSRRPNTSFCFLDIRSPGLGDTAMYLCATSPYRVVGNYGYTFGSGTRLTVV.

The chain is built from TRBV6-6 and TRBJ1-3; D unresolved. Germline V gene data show CDR1 as MNHNY and CDR2 as SVGAGI (reference sequence). The V gene lost 0 bases and the J gene lost 13 bases, with 10 bases spanning the gap. This CDR3 is 12 amino acids long. CDR3 nucleotides: TGTGCCAGCAGTTACTCGGAAGGCCCGATATATTTT. Translating gives CASSYSEGPIYF.

Only one count was recorded for this clone. J is TRBJ2-7 and V is TRBV21-1. TRBV21-1 is designated a pseudogene. CDR3 length: 13 amino acids. CDR3 amino acids: CASSLAGTDEQYF. The CDR3 coding sequence is TGTGCCAGCAGCCTCGCAGGGACCGACGAGCAGTACTTC.

This sequence joins TRBV19 and TRBJ1-5; possible D gene TRBD1, 6 bases. V lost 0 bases and J 6 bases, leaving 12 bases between the germline ends. This CDR3 has 15 residues. Germline values: CDR1 LNHDA, CDR2 SQIVND (reference sequence). CDR3 sequence reads: CASSIDTGKGQPQHF. CDR3 DNA sequence: TGTGCCAGTAGTATAGATACAGGGAAGGGTCAGCCCCAGCATTTT.

This sequence joins TRBV29-1 and TRBJ2-1, with 7 bases fitting TRBD1. CDR1 and CDR2 from the germline V gene are SQVTM and ANQGSEA. The junction had 11 bases not matched to a gene; V was cut back by 8 bases and J by 7 bases. The CDR3 is made up of 13 amino acids. The CDR3 protein is CSIWAGGLNEQFF. CDR3 coding DNA: TGCAGCATTTGGGCAGGGGGATTGAATGAGCAGTTCTTC.

This clone has only one observation. The chain links TRBV5-5 to TRBJ2-7; either TRBD1 or TRBD2 may fit D (5 bases each). Between the trimmed V and J ends, which lost 4 bases and 10 bases, there was a span of 18 bases. CDR3 length: 13 amino acids. Germline CDR1 SGHKS, CDR2 YYEKEE (reference sequence). The CDR3 nucleotides read TGTGCCAGCAGCACGGTCGACCGGGACCTTCAGTACTTC. Translated, it gives CASSTVDRDLQYF.

The rearrangement joins TRBV10-2 to TRBJ2-7, with 8 nucleotides matching TRBD2. The V gene's germline CDR1 is WSHSY and CDR2 SAAADI. Losses at the gene ends were 6 bases for V and 2 bases for J; bases not matched to a gene: 9. CDR3 size: 15 residues. The CDR3, as DNA: TGCGCCAGCAGAAATACGGGGGGGGGAACCTACGAGCAGTACTTC. It yields the protein CASRNTGGGTYEQYF.

The chain joins TRBV5-8 to TRBJ1-3; D remains unclear. CDR1 and CDR2 (germline): SGHTS, YDEGEE. With 3 bases removed from V and 0 bases from J, the gap between germline ends came to 10 bases. The CDR3 length is 15 residues. CDR3 DNA: TGTGCCAGCAGCTACCCAGGATACTCTGGAAACACCATATATTTT. The encoded protein is CASSYPGYSGNTIYF. The full variable domain, in which reference TRBV5-8 and TRBJ1-3 provide the parts outside the CDR3, is EAGVTQSPTHLIKTRGQQATLRCSPISGHTSVYWYQQALGLGLQFLLWYDEGEERNRGNFPPRFSGRQFPNYSSELNVNALELEDSALYLCASSYPGYSGNTIYFGEGSWLTVV.

The chain recombines TRBV10-1 with TRBJ1-1; no reliable D call. V lost 3 bases to trimming and J lost 1 base, with 12 bases between them. CDR1 and CDR2 from the germline V gene are WNHNN and SYGVQD (reference sequence). CDR3 length: 15 residues. CDR3 loop: CASSDRGGTNTEAFF. CDR3 DNA: TGCGCCAGCAGTGACCGGGGAGGAACGAACACTGAAGCTTTCTTT.

To note about this clone: Sequence at one end of the junction differs from germline and may be a read error. The chain carries TRBV19 and TRBJ1-1; tentative D call: TRBD1 (5 bases). Germline CDR1 is LNHDA and CDR2 is SQIVND (reference sequence). CDR3 length: 12 residues. CDR3 nucleotides: TGTGCCAGTAGTAAGGGGACGGCGGAGTTCTCCTTT. It is translated as CASSKGTAEFSF.

This clone was observed a few times. This chain joins TRBV10-3 and TRBJ1-2; 7 bases match TRBD1. Trimming cost V 10 bases and J 2 bases; bases outside gene matches: 7. This CDR3 is built from 13 residues. The germline gives CDR1 ENHRY, CDR2 SYGVKD. The CDR3 protein is CATGDRVNYGYTF. CDR3 nucleotide sequence: TGTGCCACAGGAGACAGGGTCAACTATGGCTACACCTTC.

This chain joins TRBV2 and TRBJ1-1, with D possibly matching TRBD1 (5 bases). The germline V and J ends were trimmed by 7 bases and 6 bases, with 9 bases remaining between them. Germline CDR1 and CDR2: SNHLY and FYNNEI. The CDR3 spans 11 residues. Written as DNA, the CDR3 is TGTGCCAGCATTCTAGGGGCTGAAGCTTTCTTT. This gives the protein CASILGAEAFF.

The CDR3 reads CASRGLAANNEQFF. The CDR3, as DNA: TGTGCCAGCCGGGGACTAGCGGCGAACAATGAGCAGTTCTTC. The J gene is TRBJ2-1, the V gene TRBV19; 11 bases agree with TRBD2. This CDR3 region has 14 residues. Germline CDR1 LNHDA, CDR2 SQIVND (reference sequence). V gave up 9 bases and J gave up 5 bases; unmatched junction bases: 6.

This clone occurred once. The chain recombines TRBV6-5 with TRBJ1-5, with a possible D match to TRBD1 (6 bases). The V end was cut by 8 bases, the J end by 4 bases, with 9 bases between. Germline V lookup: CDR1 MNHEY, CDR2 SVGAGI. CDR3 size: 12 residues. CDR3 loop: CASRQGNQPQHF. The CDR3 bases are TGTGCCAGCCGTCAGGGGAATCAGCCCCAGCATTTT.

The J gene is TRBJ1-2, the V gene TRBV5-8; possibly TRBD1 for D (5 bases). In germline, CDR1 is SGHTS, CDR2 YDEGEE. Trimming pared 0 bases from V and 8 bases from J, leaving 11 bases between. CDR3 length: 13 amino acids. CDR3 nucleotides: TGTGCCAGCAGCTTGGTTCGGGGCTCAGGCTACACCTTC. It encodes CASSLVRGSGYTF.